What follows are 28 T cell receptor beta chains derived from one specimen sequenced in a study of Graves' ophthalmopathy and Graves' hyperthyroidism (dated by TCRdb to the late 2010s). Sequencing was carried out with an Illumina HiSeq 2000. TCR beta CDR3 regions were amplified from RNA transcripts for repertoire sequencing. A first-round RT-PCR used HTBI primers with the Qiagen OneStep RT-PCR kit, followed by a second-round multiplex PCR, size selection and purification. TCRdb reworked the public reads: Q25 trimming with fastp, MiXCR clone assembly, productive beta chains retained. Entries that share a CDR3 protein sequence are merged under the most common genes and DNA. The sample table records under 200,000 distinct CDR3 sequences; about 40% of these occur just once. The ten largest clones represent roughly 5.2% of the sample. The specimen was peripheral blood. These receptors all come from a woman aged 40 to 50 with Graves' ophthalmopathy. Donor details come from another sample of the same person, matched by shared clones.

This clonotype showed up just a few times. The chain joins TRBV7-2 to TRBJ2-5; TRBD2 might be the D (5 bases). The CDR3 has 14 residues. The germline gives CDR1 SGHTA, CDR2 FQGNSA. V gave up 3 bases and J gave up 0 bases, with 8 bases separating them. The CDR3 DNA reads TGTGCCAGCAGCTTTAGGCGGGACCAAGAGACCCAGTACTTC. This gives the protein CASSFRRDQETQYF.

This clonotype showed up many times. The chain uses TRBV6-5 and TRBJ2-2; 7 positions match TRBD1. The CDR3 has 16 amino acids. The V and J ends lost 5 bases and 1 base, in that order; junction bases with no gene match: 7. Germline loops: CDR1 MNHEY, CDR2 SVGAGI. As DNA, the CDR3 is TGTGCCAGCAGTAGCACCGGGACAGTGAACACCGGGGAGCTGTTTTTT. This codes for CASSSTGTVNTGELFF.

Ten or more counts support this clonotype. The gene calls are TRBV6-4 and TRBJ1-1; TRBD1 matches 7 bases. Germline loops: CDR1 MRHNA, CDR2 SNTAGT. CDR3 length equals 16 residues. J lost 3 bases, V lost 0 bases, and 7 bases had no gene match. The CDR3 reads CASSDSERGPHTEAFF. Here the CDR3 DNA reads TGTGCCAGCAGTGACTCTGAGAGGGGGCCTCACACTGAAGCTTTCTTT.

CDR3 region: CASSRQKHGYTF. CDR3 DNA sequence: TGTGCCAGTAGTAGGCAGAAGCATGGCTACACCTTC. The rearrangement links TRBV19 to TRBJ1-2; no clear D. Between the trimmed V and J ends, which lost 4 bases and 6 bases, there was a span of 9 bases. The CDR3 sequence is 12 residues long. CDR1 is LNHDA, CDR2 SQIVND, per germline (reference sequence).

This clonotype was found a few times. This chain uses TRBV6-2 or TRBV6-3 with TRBJ2-2; D might be TRBD1 (6 bases). The CDR3 length is 13 residues. From germline, CDR1 is MNHEY and CDR2 SVGEGT. Between the trimmed V and J ends, which lost 7 bases and 5 bases, there was a span of 11 bases. Here the CDR3 DNA reads TGTGCCAGCACCGGGACATCTACCGGGGAGCTGTTTTTT. Amino acid sequence: CASTGTSTGELFF.

The V gene is TRBV6-4, the J gene TRBJ1-2, with D possibly matching TRBD1 (6 bases). The CDR3 is 14 residues long. The germline CDR1 and CDR2 sequences are MRHNA and SNTAGT. The V gene lost 8 bases and the J gene lost 2 bases, with 15 bases spanning the gap. Here the CDR3 reads CASGQGTINYGYTF. The CDR3 DNA is TGTGCCAGCGGGCAGGGGACAATCAACTATGGCTACACCTTC.

The genes are TRBV4-2 and TRBJ1-2, with a weak D call TRBD1 (5 bases). Germline CDR1 is LGHNA and CDR2 is YNFKEQ. The length of the CDR3 is 16 residues. Trimming cost V 1 base and J 0 bases, with 12 bases left between them. Written as DNA, the CDR3 is TGTGCCAGCAGCCAAGGTCTACAGGCAGCTAACTATGGCTACACCTTC. It is translated as CASSQGLQAANYGYTF.

This clonotype has ten or more counts. The chain carries TRBV2 and TRBJ2-7, with 9 bases identical to TRBD1. The CDR3 consists of 14 residues. The V and J ends lost 6 bases and 7 bases, in that order; junction bases with no gene match: 10. Germline assignment: CDR1 SNHLY and CDR2 FYNNEI. CDR3: CASRGTGTFWEQYF. In DNA form, the CDR3 reads TGTGCCAGCAGGGGGACAGGGACCTTTTGGGAGCAGTACTTC. Combining the CDR3 with reference TRBV2 and TRBJ2-7 gives the whole variable domain EPEVTQTPSHQVTQMGQEVILRCVPISNHLYFYWYRQILGQKVEFLVSFYNNEISEKSEIFDDQFSVERPDGSNFTLKIRSTKLEDSAMYFCASRGTGTFWEQYFGPGTRLTVT.

This chain joins TRBV6-5 and TRBJ2-2; TRBD1 matches 7 bases. Germline V gene data show CDR1 as MNHEY and CDR2 as SVGAGI. V was pared by 2 bases and J by 4 bases, with 7 bases of the junction left unmatched. This CDR3 is 16 amino acids long. Here the CDR3 DNA reads TGTGCCAGCAGTTACCCACCGGGACAGCGCACCGGGGAGCTGTTTTTT. It specifies CASSYPPGQRTGELFF.

This clonotype was detected many times. The chain employs TRBV4-2 and TRBJ2-7; 9 bases line up with TRBD2. The CDR3 is 15 amino acids. J was trimmed by 1 base and V by 4 bases; bases with no gene match: 5. CDR1 and CDR2 from the germline V gene are LGHNA and YNFKEQ. The CDR3 DNA reads TGTGCCAGCAGCCCCATAGCGGGGGCTTCCTACGAGCAGTACTTC. This translates into CASSPIAGASYEQYF.

V gene TRBV20-1 combines with J gene TRBJ1-1; D possibly corresponds to TRBD1 (6 bases). The CDR3 covers 16 residues. Between the trimmed V and J ends, which lost 0 bases and 1 base, there was a span of 15 bases. Germline V gives CDR1 DFQATT, CDR2 SNEGSKA (reference sequence). In DNA form, the CDR3 reads TGCAGTGCTAGAGATCCAGGAGGGGGGGAGAACACTGAAGCTTTCTTT. This gives the protein CSARDPGGGENTEAFF.

This rearrangement joins TRBV6-1 to TRBJ2-5, with 7 bases matching TRBD1. Germline lookup yields CDR1 MNHNS and CDR2 SASEGT. CDR3 size: 13 residues. V lost 8 bases to trimming and J lost 4 bases; unmatched junction nucleotides: 7. CDR3 coding DNA: TGTGCCAGCCTAAGGGGACAGCGAGAGACCCAGTACTTC. As protein: CASLRGQRETQYF.

This clonotype came up many times. This rearrangement joins TRBV9 to TRBJ2-6, with D hard to call. The germline CDR1 and CDR2 sequences are SGDLS and YYNGEE. Trimming shortened V by 1 base and J by 0 bases, and 11 bases separated the two germline ends. CDR3 size: 17 residues. In DNA, the CDR3 is TGTGCCAGCAGCGTAAGGATCTGGAACTCTGGGGCCAACGTCCTGACTTTC. Translating it yields CASSVRIWNSGANVLTF.

The genes are TRBV6-1 and TRBJ2-7; D gene uncertain. The CDR3 is 15 residues long. Germline V lookup: CDR1 MNHNS, CDR2 SASEGT. The V end was cut by 1 base, the J end by 3 bases, with 13 bases between. DNA for the CDR3: TGTGCCAGCAGTGAAGACACCCACCAAATCTACGAGCAGTACTTC. Protein: CASSEDTHQIYEQYF.

In its sample, this clonotype was seen once. This sequence joins TRBV28 and TRBJ2-7; TRBD1 aligns across 8 bases. Germline V gene lookup returns CDR1 MDHEN and CDR2 SYDVKM. The CDR3 totals 14 residues. Losses at the gene ends were 5 bases for V and 6 bases for J; bases not matched to a gene: 9. The CDR3 is CASSPGQGPSEQYF. The CDR3, as DNA: TGTGCCAGCAGTCCCGGACAGGGACCCTCCGAGCAGTACTTC.

In this sample, this clonotype turned up many times. The chain recombines TRBV2 with TRBJ2-7, with unresolved D. Per germline, CDR1 SNHLY and CDR2 FYNNEI. Trimming left V 6 bases short and J 5 bases short, with 8 bases between. The CDR3 has 11 residues. In DNA, the CDR3 is TGTGCCAGCAGCAGGATCAACGAGCAGTACTTC. It codes for CASSRINEQYF.

The chain uses TRBV7-2 and TRBJ2-5; TRBD2 aligns across 8 bases. The CDR3 has 17 amino acids. V lost 4 bases, J lost 5 bases, and 15 bases stayed unmatched. The germline CDR1 and CDR2 sequences are SGHTA and FQGNSA. The CDR3 DNA follows: TGTGCCAGCAGCTCAGCGCCGTCCGGCGGGAGGTGGGAGACCCAGTACTTC. It yields the protein CASSSAPSGGRWETQYF.

The chain carries TRBV28 and TRBJ1-1; TRBD1 might be the D (6 bases). CDR1 and CDR2 from the germline V gene are MDHEN and SYDVKM. V was shortened by 6 bases and J by 5 bases, with 16 bases between the two germline ends. The CDR3 contains 14 residues. CDR3 loop: CASSLQGGRTEAFF. The DNA of the CDR3 is TGTGCCAGCAGCCTACAGGGCGGAAGGACTGAAGCTTTCTTT.

The table lists this clonotype with many counts. V and J are TRBV7-3 and TRBJ2-5; TRBD2 matches 8 bases. Germline CDR1 is SGHTA and CDR2 is FQGTGA. CDR3 size: 15 residues. Germline trimming cut 2 bases from V and 3 bases from J; bases unmatched to any gene: 5. Written as DNA, the CDR3 is TGTGCCAGCAGCTTAGGAGGGACTAGTAAAGAGACCCAGTACTTC. The encoded protein is CASSLGGTSKETQYF.

This chain uses TRBV6-1 with TRBJ2-5; TRBD2 might be the D (6 bases). In germline, CDR1 is MNHNS, CDR2 SASEGT. CDR3 length: 14 residues. The V end lost 5 bases, the J end lost 7 bases, and 17 bases lay between the germline ends. The CDR3 DNA sequence: TGTGCCAGCAGTATTGAATTTGCCGGGGGGACCCAGTACTTC. Protein product: CASSIEFAGGTQYF.

This clonotype appeared many times. The chain has TRBV6-1 and TRBJ1-3; D gene uncertain. Germline V gene data show CDR1 as MNHNS and CDR2 as SASEGT. Trimming took 2 bases from V and 2 from J, leaving 4 bases between them. The CDR3 loop spans 13 amino acids. CDR3 loop: CASSESAGNTIYF. The DNA of the CDR3 is TGTGCCAGCAGTGAATCGGCTGGAAACACCATATATTTT.

This clonotype was found a few times. This chain links TRBV30 with TRBJ1-5; 7 nucleotides agree with TRBD1. The CDR3 contains 14 residues. Per germline, CDR1 GTSNPN and CDR2 SVGIG (reference sequence). J gave up 5 bases and V 1 base, and 5 bases lay outside the gene matches. In nucleotides, the CDR3 is TGTGCCTGGAGTGCGGGGCAGGGGGATCAGCCCCAGCATTTT. It is translated as CAWSAGQGDQPQHF.

This clonotype was recorded many times. This rearrangement joins TRBV6-2 or TRBV6-3 to TRBJ2-7, with 7 positions matching TRBD2. V gave up 5 bases and J gave up 2 bases; unmatched junction bases: 6. Germline V CDR1 and CDR2: MNHEY, SVGEGT. CDR3 size: 14 residues. The DNA of the CDR3 is TGTGCCAGCAGTATTACCGGGACTACCTACGAGCAGTACTTC. Translating it yields CASSITGTTYEQYF.

This clonotype appeared many times. The genes are TRBV7-2 and TRBJ2-5; no firm D call. The ends were cut back, 1 base at V and 3 bases at J, with 12 bases in the middle. The germline CDR1 and CDR2 sequences are SGHTA and FQGNSA. CDR3 length equals 15 residues. As DNA, the CDR3 is TGTGCCAGCAGCTTAGTGGTCGCCAACGAAGAGACCCAGTACTTC. It codes for CASSLVVANEETQYF.

The J gene is TRBJ2-7, the V gene TRBV11-1; tentatively, D is TRBD1 or TRBD2 (5 bases each). Germline values: CDR1 SGHAT, CDR2 FQDESV (reference sequence). CDR3 length: 14 residues. V was trimmed by 6 bases and J by 4 bases, leaving 16 bases between them. In nucleotides, the CDR3 is TGTGCCAGCAGATCCTCGGACACGGGGTACGAGCAGTACTTC. Translating it yields CASRSSDTGYEQYF. Full variable domain (remainder filled in from reference TRBV11-1 and TRBJ2-7): EAEVAQSPRYKITEKSQAVAFWCDPISGHATLYWYRQILGQGPELLVQFQDESVVDDSQLPKDRFSAERLKGVDSTLKIQPAELGDSAMYLCASRSSDTGYEQYFGPGTRLTVT.

This clonotype was found many times. The chain employs TRBV9 and TRBJ2-2; TRBD2 matches 15 bases. After removal of 3 bases from V and 8 bases from J, the junction contained 5 bases not matched to a gene. The CDR3 is 16 amino acids. Per germline, CDR1 SGDLS and CDR2 YYNGEE. The CDR3 sequence: CASSEGLAGGLGELFF. Written as DNA, the CDR3 is TGTGCCAGCAGCGAAGGACTAGCGGGGGGGCTAGGGGAGCTGTTTTTT.

This clonotype was seen many times. J is TRBJ2-7 and V is TRBV12-3 or TRBV12-4, with 9 bases lining up with TRBD1. Germline trimming cut 6 bases from V and 5 bases from J; bases unmatched to any gene: 8. This CDR3 is 14 amino acids long. CDR3 sequence reads: CASSPQDRGNEQYF. CDR3 DNA: TGTGCCAGCAGCCCCCAAGACAGGGGGAACGAGCAGTACTTC.

This clonotype was recorded at least ten times. The chain uses TRBV10-3 and TRBJ2-5; the match to TRBD2 covers 13 bases. The CDR3 is 16 residues long. Germline V gene lookup returns CDR1 ENHRY and CDR2 SYGVKD. Trimming removed 5 bases from V and 2 bases from J; junction bases left unmatched: 5. CDR3 nucleotides: TGTGCCATCAGTCGACTAGCGGGAGGAGGGCAAGAGACCCAGTACTTC. Encoded protein: CAISRLAGGGQETQYF.